These 23 T cell receptor beta chains were sequenced from one sample in a study of PD-L1 blockade in urothelial cancer. TCRdb keeps only in-frame clones here, not all; method: immunoSEQ multiplex PCR. The sample has 50,000 or so clones; around 74% are singletons. The time point denotes: pretreatment peripheral blood. Sequencing used PBMCs, obtained around atezolizumab (anti-PD-L1) treatment. The receptors were gathered from a man aged 70-80 years with urothelial cancer.

This clone was detected only a few times. The genes are TRBV6-1 and TRBJ2-3; a possible D gene is TRBD2 (6 bases). The CDR3 is made up of 13 amino acids. Germline V CDR1 and CDR2: MNHNS, SASEGT. V lost 8 bases and J 5 bases, leaving 14 bases between the germline ends. CDR3 sequence reads: CASWTGVGDTQYF. CDR3 DNA: TGTGCCAGCTGGACGGGAGTGGGAGATACGCAGTATTTT.

This clone turned up a few times. The CDR3 sequence is CASSQETGQGASYNEQFF. In DNA, the CDR3 is TGTGCCAGCAGCCAAGAAACCGGACAGGGGGCTTCCTACAATGAGCAGTTCTTC. The genes are TRBV4-2 and TRBJ2-1, with TRBD1 identical over 11 bases. The J segment lost 1 base and the V segment lost 0 bases, leaving 5 bases of the junction unmatched. Germline CDR1 and CDR2: LGHNA and YNFKEQ. The CDR3 covers 18 residues.

The chain couples TRBV27 to TRBJ2-7; D is possibly TRBD1 (6 bases). The V gene lost 2 bases and the J gene lost 2 bases, with 13 bases spanning the gap. Germline V gene sequence: CDR1 MNHEY, CDR2 SMNVEV (reference sequence). CDR3 length: 15 amino acids. CDR3 protein: CASSLENRVPYEQYF. DNA of the CDR3: TGTGCCAGCAGTTTAGAAAACAGGGTTCCCTACGAGCAGTACTTC.

This clone has only one observation. The J gene is TRBJ1-5, the V gene TRBV2; the match to TRBD1 covers 8 bases. V shed 6 bases, J shed 3 bases, and the junction held 4 bases outside the gene matches. The CDR3 contains 14 residues. CDR1 and CDR2 from the germline V gene are SNHLY and FYNNEI. CDR3 sequence reads: CASRWTGNNQPQHF. DNA of the CDR3: TGTGCCAGCAGATGGACAGGGAACAATCAGCCCCAGCATTTT.

This rearrangement joins TRBV5-4 to TRBJ1-2, with D possibly TRBD1 on 5 matching bases. Trimming took off 0 bases at V and 7 bases at J, with 19 bases between the two ends. Germline V gene data show CDR1 as SGHNT and CDR2 as YYREEE (reference sequence). The CDR3 spans 16 residues. CDR3 amino acids: CASSLALPTQGGGYTF. CDR3 nucleotide sequence: TGTGCCAGCAGCTTGGCCCTACCGACCCAGGGAGGTGGCTACACCTTC.

The CDR3 protein is CASSPSWQGVGGYTF. The CDR3 region has the DNA TGTGCCAGCAGCCCATCGTGGCAGGGTGTCGGCGGCTACACCTTC. The chain has TRBV27 and TRBJ1-2; perhaps TRBD1 as D (5 bases). V gave up 6 bases and J gave up 8 bases, with 22 bases separating them. The CDR3 is made up of 15 amino acids. Germline V CDR1 and CDR2: MNHEY, SMNVEV (reference sequence).

The J gene is TRBJ2-5, the V gene TRBV11-2, with 8 bases lining up with TRBD2. Germline V gene sequence: CDR1 SGHAT, CDR2 FQNNGV. The CDR3 covers 15 residues. V shed 3 bases, J shed 4 bases, and the junction held 7 bases outside the gene matches. The CDR3 loop reads CASSFGDGRGETQYF. The CDR3 DNA reads TGTGCCAGCAGCTTCGGGGACGGGAGGGGAGAGACCCAGTACTTC.

The V call is TRBV18, the J call TRBJ2-6, with a tentative D call TRBD2 (7 bases). CDR3 length: 16 residues. V was clipped by 3 bases and J by 3 bases, with 12 bases between them. Germline V gene lookup returns CDR1 KGHSH and CDR2 LQKENI. CDR3 in amino acids: CASSPGGANGANVLTF. For the CDR3, the DNA is TGTGCCAGCTCACCGGGGGGGGCGAATGGGGCCAACGTCCTGACTTTC.

V gene TRBV29-1 combines with J gene TRBJ2-2; D gene uncertain. CDR1 is SQVTM, CDR2 ANQGSEA, per germline. The CDR3 is 11 residues long. V was shortened by 4 bases and J by 2 bases, with 2 bases between the two germline ends. The CDR3 reads CSVVNTGELFF. As DNA, the CDR3 is TGCAGCGTTGTAAACACCGGGGAGCTGTTTTTT.

The V gene is TRBV6-5, the J gene TRBJ1-2; tentative D call: TRBD1 (6 bases). Germline CDR1 MNHEY, CDR2 SVGAGI. This CDR3 is 13 amino acids long. V lost 4 bases and J 7 bases, leaving 13 bases between the germline ends. The CDR3 nucleotides read TGTGCCAGCAGTTCCCCACAGGGCTTTGGCTACACCTTC. Translating gives CASSSPQGFGYTF.

This chain joins TRBV10-3 and TRBJ2-3; possible D gene TRBD2, 6 bases. CDR1 and CDR2 from the germline V gene are ENHRY and SYGVKD. V was pared by 5 bases and J by 1 base, with 13 bases between. The CDR3 covers 15 residues. The CDR3 reads CAISPKRAGTDTQYF. As DNA, the CDR3 is TGTGCCATCAGTCCTAAGCGGGCCGGCACAGATACGCAGTATTTT.

This chain joins TRBV6-5 and TRBJ2-7; TRBD1 matches 10 bases. From germline, CDR1 is MNHEY and CDR2 SVGAGI. CDR3 size: 13 residues. The V gene end was trimmed by 5 bases and the J gene end by 5 bases; junction bases not matched to a gene: 3. The CDR3 loop is CASSKGQGNEQYF. For the CDR3, the DNA is TGTGCCAGCAGTAAGGGACAGGGGAACGAGCAGTACTTC.

This chain's CDR3 is CASSQARGTLETQYF. CDR3 nucleotides: TGCGCCAGCAGCCAAGCTAGGGGAACTTTGGAGACCCAGTACTTC. The chain couples TRBV4-1 to TRBJ2-5, with D tentatively TRBD1 (5 bases). Trimming stripped 1 base from V and 5 bases from J, with 14 bases between. Germline loops: CDR1 MGHRA, CDR2 YSYEKL. This CDR3 comprises 15 residues.

The chain links TRBV7-2 to TRBJ2-1; a weak D match, TRBD2 (5 bases). The V end lost 2 bases, the J end lost 9 bases, and 14 bases lay between the germline ends. Germline V CDR1 and CDR2: SGHTA, FQGNSA. This CDR3 spans 14 amino acids. The CDR3 sequence: CASSLRIRETEQFF. DNA for the CDR3: TGTGCCAGCAGCTTAAGAATTCGGGAAACTGAGCAGTTCTTC.

This chain joins TRBV2 and TRBJ2-3, with a weak D call TRBD2 (7 bases). V was clipped by 1 base and J by 1 base, with 12 bases between them. The CDR3 runs 16 residues. Germline V lookup: CDR1 SNHLY, CDR2 FYNNEI. The CDR3 region has the DNA TGTGCCAGCAGTGAAGGGGTAGGGGGGGGCACAGATACGCAGTATTTT. It translates to CASSEGVGGGTDTQYF.

The CDR3 DNA follows: TGTGCCAGCAGTCCGAGGGGGACAGGGGATAATTCACCCCTCCACTTT. It yields the protein CASSPRGTGDNSPLHF. This chain joins TRBV25-1 and TRBJ1-6; 10 bases match TRBD1. The CDR3 length is 16 residues. J was trimmed by 5 bases and V by 5 bases; bases with no gene match: 6. Germline CDR1 and CDR2: MGHDK and SYGVNS.

The V call is TRBV7-9, the J call TRBJ2-7; TRBD2 is a possible D gene (5 bases). The CDR3 has 14 amino acids. Germline CDR1 reads SEHNR; CDR2 reads FQNEAQ (reference sequence). V lost 1 base and J 2 bases, leaving 9 bases between the germline ends. The CDR3 is CASSLGLGAYEQYF. The CDR3 DNA sequence: TGTGCCAGCAGCTTAGGACTGGGAGCCTACGAGCAGTACTTC.

The chain recombines TRBV6-1 with TRBJ1-4; D call uncertain. Germline CDR1 MNHNS, CDR2 SASEGT. Trimming took 7 bases from V and 8 from J, leaving 11 bases between them. The CDR3 length is 12 residues. CDR3 residues: CASTISREKLFF. CDR3 bases: TGTGCCAGCACCATAAGTCGGGAAAAACTGTTTTTT.

This clone was seen just once. J is TRBJ2-3 and V is TRBV4-3; D might be TRBD1 (5 bases). The V gene lost 1 base and the J gene lost 3 bases, with 14 bases spanning the gap. CDR3 size: 16 residues. Germline V gene data show CDR1 as LGHNA and CDR2 as YSLEER. DNA of the CDR3: TGCGCCAGCAGCCAAGGGCAGGGTCGATGGACAGATACGCAGTATTTT. The encoded protein is CASSQGQGRWTDTQYF.

This chain joins TRBV4-3 and TRBJ2-1, with TRBD1 matching over 7 bases. The V and J ends lost 5 bases and 2 bases, in that order; junction bases with no gene match: 6. The germline CDR1 and CDR2 sequences are LGHNA and YSLEER. This CDR3 is 15 amino acids long. CDR3 coding DNA: TGCGCCAGCAGCTTCGACAGGGACACCTACAATGAGCAGTTCTTC. It yields the protein CASSFDRDTYNEQFF.

V is TRBV6-5 and J is TRBJ2-5; 8 positions agree with TRBD2. CDR3 size: 14 residues. Germline V gene data show CDR1 as MNHEY and CDR2 as SVGAGI. V was clipped by 6 bases and J by 2 bases; unmatched bases: 5. The CDR3 protein is CASSPGGQQETQYF. Written as DNA, the CDR3 is TGTGCCAGCAGCCCGGGGGGGCAACAAGAGACCCAGTACTTC.

The rearrangement joins TRBV2 to TRBJ2-5; 9 bases line up with TRBD2. Per germline, CDR1 SNHLY and CDR2 FYNNEI. The CDR3 contains 18 residues. The junction had 15 bases not matched to a gene; V was cut back by 1 base and J by 6 bases. The CDR3 DNA is TGTGCCAGCAGTGAAGGGGGTAGCGGGGGAGCGAATATCAAGACCCAGTACTTC. Translating it yields CASSEGGSGGANIKTQYF.

The genes are TRBV15 and TRBJ2-5; D gene ambiguous. The V end lost 0 bases, the J end lost 4 bases, and 12 bases lay between the germline ends. The CDR3 is 15 amino acids. The germline V gene has CDR1 LNHNV and CDR2 YYDKDF (reference sequence). CDR3 region: CATSRDKPGRETQYF. DNA for the CDR3: TGTGCCACCAGCAGAGATAAACCAGGTCGAGAGACCCAGTACTTC.